This T cell receptor beta chain appears in the sequencing data of a study of radiation and T cells in renal cell carcinoma. Study results and caveats: Without pretreatment biopsies, baseline tumor clonotype presence was undetermined. Top tumor clonotypes rose in blood 2 weeks post-radiation, then contracted.

The time point denotes: blood 4 weeks post-SBRT, at nephrectomy. Indicated treatment: 15 Gy SBRT to primary tumor, nephrectomy 4 weeks later. After SBRT, blood was collected at 2 and 4 weeks, plus baseline. This renal cell carcinoma was of the clear cell type. As regards this clone: Its antigen is not identified.

The CDR3 totals 15 residues. V was cut by 0 bases and J by 4 bases, with 15 bases left in between. The germline CDR1 and CDR2 sequences are GTSNPN and SVGIG (reference sequence). Sequenced by immunoSEQ multiplex PCR; TCRdb stores in-frame clones only, minus some. The table includes roughly 92,000 clones, 65% to 90% detected once. The specimen comprised blood, sampled from a patient whose treatment included radiotherapy and nephrectomy. The sequence came from a man between 60 and 70 years old with renal cell carcinoma. The rearrangement joins TRBV30 to TRBJ1-2; TRBD1 might be the D (5 bases). In DNA form, the CDR3 reads TGTGCCTGGAGTGTACTGGGGCCTAGTCGCTATGGCTACACCTTC. Translated: CAWSVLGPSRYGYTF.